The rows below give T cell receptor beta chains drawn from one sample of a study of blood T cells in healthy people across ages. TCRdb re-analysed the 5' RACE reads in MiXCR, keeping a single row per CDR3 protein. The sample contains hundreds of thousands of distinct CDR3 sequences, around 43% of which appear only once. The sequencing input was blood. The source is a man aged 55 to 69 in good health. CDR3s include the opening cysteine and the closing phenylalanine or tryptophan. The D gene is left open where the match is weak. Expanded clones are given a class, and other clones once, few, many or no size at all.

cdr3_aa: CSARRTSGGVADTQYF
cdr3_nt: TGCAGTGCTCGGAGGACTAGCGGGGGGGTGGCAGATACGCAGTATTTT
clone_size: few
d_call: TRBD2
j_call: TRBJ2-3
v_call: TRBV20-1

cdr3_aa: CASSSQLGQGSYEQYF
cdr3_nt: TGTGCCAGCAGCTCCCAGTTAGGACAGGGCTCCTACGAGCAGTACTTC
clone_size: NA
d_call: TRBD1
j_call: TRBJ2-7
v_call: TRBV7-2

cdr3_aa: CASSLGAGVSNSPLHF
cdr3_nt: TGTGCCAGCAGCTTAGGAGCAGGGGTATCAAATTCACCCCTCCACTTT
clone_size: NA
d_call: NA
j_call: TRBJ1-6
v_call: TRBV7-8

cdr3_aa: CSARGSYNEQFF
cdr3_nt: TGCAGTGCTAGAGGGTCCTACAATGAGCAGTTCTTC
clone_size: many
d_call: NA
j_call: TRBJ2-1
v_call: TRBV20-1

cdr3_aa: CASSRGGEGRLYTEAFF
cdr3_nt: TGTGCCAGCAGTCGGGGAGGGGAGGGGCGTTTGTACACTGAAGCTTTCTTT
clone_size: NA
d_call: NA
j_call: TRBJ1-1
v_call: TRBV6-2/TRBV6-3

cdr3_aa: CASSTRGRGVVDEQFF
cdr3_nt: TGTGCCAGCAGTACCAGGGGTAGGGGTGTCGTGGATGAGCAGTTCTTC
clone_size: few
d_call: NA
j_call: TRBJ2-1
v_call: TRBV12-3/TRBV12-4

cdr3_aa: CASSDSGGIRTDTQYF
cdr3_nt: TGCGCCAGCAGCGATAGTGGCGGAATACGAACAGATACGCAGTATTTT
clone_size: once
d_call: NA
j_call: TRBJ2-3
v_call: TRBV10-1

cdr3_aa: CSATVSYNEQFF
cdr3_nt: TGCAGTGCTACAGTATCCTACAATGAGCAGTTCTTC
clone_size: NA
d_call: NA
j_call: TRBJ2-1
v_call: TRBV20-1

cdr3_aa: CASTRQGFSSGNTIYF
cdr3_nt: TGTGCCAGCACCAGACAGGGCTTCAGCTCTGGAAACACCATATATTTT
clone_size: NA
d_call: TRBD1
j_call: TRBJ1-3
v_call: TRBV3-1

cdr3_aa: CSARDYGGMRQYF
cdr3_nt: TGCAGTGCTAGAGATTACGGGGGTATGAGGCAGTACTTC
clone_size: NA
d_call: NA
j_call: TRBJ2-4
v_call: TRBV20-1

cdr3_aa: CASSRAGDRGNNSPLHF
cdr3_nt: TGTGCCAGCAGTCGAGCCGGTGACAGGGGCAATAATTCACCCCTCCACTTT
clone_size: few
d_call: TRBD1
j_call: TRBJ1-6
v_call: TRBV12-3/TRBV12-4

cdr3_aa: CASTHDSGGGPKNIQYF
cdr3_nt: TGTGCCAGCACTCACGACTCGGGGGGAGGGCCCAAAAACATTCAGTACTTC
clone_size: NA
d_call: TRBD2
j_call: TRBJ2-4
v_call: TRBV27

cdr3_aa: CSVCIAGGPNGELFF
cdr3_nt: TGCAGCGTTTGTATAGCGGGGGGTCCGAACGGGGAGCTGTTTTTT
clone_size: NA
d_call: TRBD2
j_call: TRBJ2-2
v_call: TRBV29-1

cdr3_aa: CAGSTRDANGGYTF
cdr3_nt: TGTGCCGGCAGTACCCGGGACGCCAACGGGGGCTACACCTTC
clone_size: NA
d_call: NA
j_call: TRBJ1-2
v_call: TRBV6-5

cdr3_aa: CASSLSPVSYNEQFF
cdr3_nt: TGTGCCAGCAGCTTAAGCCCGGTTTCCTACAATGAGCAGTTCTTC
clone_size: NA
d_call: NA
j_call: TRBJ2-1
v_call: TRBV7-6

cdr3_aa: CSGQGSANQPQHF
cdr3_nt: TGCAGCGGCCAGGGGAGTGCAAATCAGCCCCAGCATTTT
clone_size: NA
d_call: NA
j_call: TRBJ1-5
v_call: TRBV20-1